This TCR beta chain was documented in a study of blood T cell repertoires in COVID-19. Seattle patient enrollment occurred during active infection, with longitudinal follow-up thereafter. The germline CDR1 and CDR2 sequences are SGHVS and FNYEAQ. Trimming cost V 5 bases and J 8 bases; bases outside gene matches: 8. The length of the CDR3 is 14 residues. TCRdb's copy holds only in-frame clones and misses some; the assay was immunoSEQ multiplex PCR. Of some 450,000 clones listed, approximately 88% are singletons. This clonotype was obtained from a woman in her 50s with COVID-19, enrolled during active disease. The material sequenced was peripheral blood. The chain uses TRBV7-6 and TRBJ1-4, with 7 bases lining up with TRBD1. CDR3: CASSPGQQREKLFF. The CDR3 DNA reads TGTGCCAGCAGCCCGGGACAGCAAAGGGAAAAACTGTTTTTT.